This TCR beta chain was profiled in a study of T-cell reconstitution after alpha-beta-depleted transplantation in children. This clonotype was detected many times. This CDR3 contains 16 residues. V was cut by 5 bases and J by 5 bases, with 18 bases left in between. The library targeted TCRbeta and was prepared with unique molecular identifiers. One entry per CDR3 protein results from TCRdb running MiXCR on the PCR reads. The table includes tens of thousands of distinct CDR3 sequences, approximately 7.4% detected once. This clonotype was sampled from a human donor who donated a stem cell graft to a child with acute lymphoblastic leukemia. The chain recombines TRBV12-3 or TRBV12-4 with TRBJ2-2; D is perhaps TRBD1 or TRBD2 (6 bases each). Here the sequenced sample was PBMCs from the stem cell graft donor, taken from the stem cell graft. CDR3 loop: CASSAGHRGGTGELFF. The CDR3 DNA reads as TGTGCCAGCAGTGCGGGACACCGCGGAGGGACCGGGGAGCTGTTTTTT.